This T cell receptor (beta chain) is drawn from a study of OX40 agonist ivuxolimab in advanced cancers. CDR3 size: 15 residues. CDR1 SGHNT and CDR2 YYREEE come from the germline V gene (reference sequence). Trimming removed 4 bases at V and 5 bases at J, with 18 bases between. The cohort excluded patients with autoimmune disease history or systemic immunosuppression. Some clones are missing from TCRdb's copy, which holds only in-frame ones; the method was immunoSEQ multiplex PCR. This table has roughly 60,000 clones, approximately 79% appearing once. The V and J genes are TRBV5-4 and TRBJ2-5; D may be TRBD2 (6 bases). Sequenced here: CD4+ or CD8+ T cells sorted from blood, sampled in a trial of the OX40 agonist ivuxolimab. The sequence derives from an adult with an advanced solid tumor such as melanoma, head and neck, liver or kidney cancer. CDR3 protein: CASSPGTGARETQYF. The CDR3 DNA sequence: TGTGCCAGCAGCCCCGGGACTGGTGCACGTGAGACCCAGTACTTC. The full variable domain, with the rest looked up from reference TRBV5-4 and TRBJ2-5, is ETGVTQSPTHLIKTRGQQVTLRCSSQSGHNTVSWYQQALGQGPQFIFQYYREEENGRGNFPPRFSGLQFPNYSSELNVNALELDDSALYLCASSPGTGARETQYFGPGTRLLVL.